Listed below are T cell receptor beta chains from one sample, sequenced in a study of T cell changes during pregnancy in multiple sclerosis. TCRdb's copy holds only in-frame clones and misses some; the assay was immunoSEQ multiplex PCR. The data contain 50,000 or so clones, roughly 90% of them singletons. Sequenced here: CD4+ T cells from peripheral blood mononuclear cells, sampled after pregnancy. The receptors were gathered from a female donor with multiple sclerosis, enrolled in a pregnancy study. Each CDR3 is given with its conserved first and last residue. Each record gives: J gene, V gene, clone size, D gene, CDR3 DNA, CDR3 protein. The D gene is left open where the match is weak. Clone sizes are given selectively: once, few, many, or a class where the clone is expanded.

>TRBJ2-1|TRBV9|-|-
TGTGCCAGCAGCATTTCCGTCAATGAGCAGTTCTTC
CASSISVNEQFF
>TRBJ2-1|TRBV9|-|TRBD2
TGTGCCAGCAGCCTTGGACTAGCGGCACACAATGAGCAGTTCTTC
CASSLGLAAHNEQFF
>TRBJ2-1|TRBV19|-|-
TGTGCCAGTAGGGCGGTTGGCCTGAGCTCCTACAATGAGCAGTTCTTC
CASRAVGLSSYNEQFF
>TRBJ2-2|TRBV5-1|-|TRBD2
TGCGCCAGCAGCTTGGAGCCAGCGGGAGCCGGGGAGCTGTTTTTT
CASSLEPAGAGELFF
>TRBJ1-1|TRBV11-3|-|TRBD1
TGTGCCAGCAGCCCAACCCTGGGACAGACTAACACTGAAGCTTTCTTT
CASSPTLGQTNTEAFF
>TRBJ1-2|TRBV6-5|-|TRBD1
TGTGCCAGCGCGGGACAGTCTAACTATGGCTACACCTTC
CASAGQSNYGYTF
>TRBJ2-7|TRBV19|-|TRBD1
TGTGCCAGTAGTGGGGACAGAACCGGACAGGAGCAGTACTTC
CASSGDRTGQEQYF
>TRBJ1-1|TRBV7-9|-|TRBD1
TGTGCCAGCAGTTGGACAGGGAACACTGAAGCTTTCTTT
CASSWTGNTEAFF
>TRBJ2-7|TRBV7-2|-|TRBD1
TGTGCCAGCAGCTTATCATCAGGACAGGGTGCCTACGAGCAGTACTTC
CASSLSSGQGAYEQYF
>TRBJ2-3|TRBV15|once|TRBD2
TGTGCCACCAGCAGAGGGACTAGCGGGAGTATAGATACGCAGTATTTT
CATSRGTSGSIDTQYF
>TRBJ1-1|TRBV10-3|-|-
TGTGCCATCAGCGACAGGAGCCCTCATGAAGCTTTCTTT
CAISDRSPHEAFF
>TRBJ1-2|TRBV6-5|-|-
TGTGCCAGCAGTTTACGCTGGGGGGGAGCCAAAGGCTACACCTTC
CASSLRWGGAKGYTF
>TRBJ2-7|TRBV28|-|TRBD2
TGTGCCAGCAGCCCCGGGACTAACGAAAAGGGGTACTTC
CASSPGTNEKGYF
>TRBJ2-1|TRBV5-4|-|TRBD2
TGTGCCAGCAGCTTGCGAAGGGGACTAGTCGATGAGCAGTTCTTC
CASSLRRGLVDEQFF
>TRBJ2-1|TRBV4-2|-|TRBD2
TGTGCCAGCAGCCAAGAGGGTAGTAGGGGACTAGTCTTGAATGAGCAGTTCTTC
CASSQEGSRGLVLNEQFF
>TRBJ2-3|TRBV11-3|-|-
TGTGCCAGCAGCCCCTGGGGGGGCGAAACAGATACGCAGTATTTT
CASSPWGGETDTQYF
>TRBJ2-1|TRBV28|-|TRBD1
TGTGCCAGCAGTGGACAGGTGGGCCTTAGGAGCGTGGGGGCCAATGAGCAGTTCTTC
CASSGQVGLRSVGANEQFF